This T cell receptor (beta chain) is from a study of blood T cell repertoires in COVID-19. Study at large: Italy, Spain and the United States were the sources of the convalescent and acute COVID-19 samples. Sample material is recorded as cDNA or gDNA derived from T cells, B-cell-depleted T cells, or PBMCs.

In the source study's methods: Amplification from reference gene primers served as the basis for estimated nucleated cell counts. The protocol was immunoSEQ multiplex PCR, while the TCRdb copy is restricted to in-frame clones and leaves out a portion. The V and J calls and the clone size are those of that table, but D and trimming were determined from the DNA. Of under 100,000 clones in the sample, over 70% were seen once. CDR3 size: 16 residues. CDR1 and CDR2 from the germline V gene are MNHNS and SASEGT. Deletions cut 0 bases from V and 5 bases from J, with 17 bases between. Sequencing input: peripheral blood. The rearrangement joins TRBV6-1 to TRBJ2-7; possible D gene TRBD2, 6 bases. This receptor was taken from a woman in her thirties or forties with active or convalescent COVID-19. CDR3 residues: CASSEALLGGSDEQYF. In DNA form, the CDR3 reads TGTGCCAGCAGTGAAGCGCTTCTTGGGGGGAGCGACGAGCAGTACTTC.